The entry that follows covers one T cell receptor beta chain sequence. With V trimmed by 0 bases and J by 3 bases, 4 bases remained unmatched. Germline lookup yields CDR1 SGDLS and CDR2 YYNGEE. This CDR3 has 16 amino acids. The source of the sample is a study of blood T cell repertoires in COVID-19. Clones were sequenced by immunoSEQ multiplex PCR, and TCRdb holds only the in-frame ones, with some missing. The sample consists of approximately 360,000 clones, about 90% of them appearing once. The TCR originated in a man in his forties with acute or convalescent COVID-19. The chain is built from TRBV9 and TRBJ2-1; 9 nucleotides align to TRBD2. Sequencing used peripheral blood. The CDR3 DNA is TGTGCCAGCAGCGTAGAGGGTAGCGGGAGCTACAATGAGCAGTTCTTC. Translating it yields CASSVEGSGSYNEQFF. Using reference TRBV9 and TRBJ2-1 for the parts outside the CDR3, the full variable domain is DSGVTQTPKHLITATGQRVTLRCSPRSGDLSVYWYQQSLDQGLQFLIQYYNGEERAKGNILERFSAQQFPDLHSELNLSSLELGDSALYFCASSVEGSGSYNEQFFGPGTRLTVL.